This T cell receptor beta chain was identified during a study of cytomegalovirus exposure and HLA in healthy donors. Of note for this clone: Antigen specificity is unknown.

The length of the CDR3 is 12 residues. CDR1 and CDR2 from the germline V gene are GTSNPN and SVGIG (reference sequence). V gave up 3 bases and J gave up 15 bases, with 17 bases separating them. As for the donors, each was a healthy bone marrow donor. PCR employed 60 Vbeta and 13 Jbeta primers. Original methodology: There were about 86 million unique TCR beta chains by a later count, and approximately 10 million of them were shared. TCRdb keeps only in-frame clones here, not all; method: immunoSEQ multiplex PCR. That table supplies the V and J calls and clone size; D and trimming were determined from the DNA. The sample holds 150,000 or so clones, roughly four fifths seen once. Study results and limitations: A later look showed TCR association rates differing by HLA locus, highest for DRB1 and lowest for HLA-C. Presence/absence analyses treated sequencing depth as roughly uniform across donors.

Sample: PBMCs. The chain carries TRBV30 and TRBJ2-2, with D tentatively TRBD2 (6 bases). This sequence was found in a man aged 40-50 years in good health and CMV-seronegative. CDR3 nucleotides: TGTGCCTGGAGGGGCGGGGCGACGGTGATGTTTTTT. Translated: CAWRGGATVMFF.